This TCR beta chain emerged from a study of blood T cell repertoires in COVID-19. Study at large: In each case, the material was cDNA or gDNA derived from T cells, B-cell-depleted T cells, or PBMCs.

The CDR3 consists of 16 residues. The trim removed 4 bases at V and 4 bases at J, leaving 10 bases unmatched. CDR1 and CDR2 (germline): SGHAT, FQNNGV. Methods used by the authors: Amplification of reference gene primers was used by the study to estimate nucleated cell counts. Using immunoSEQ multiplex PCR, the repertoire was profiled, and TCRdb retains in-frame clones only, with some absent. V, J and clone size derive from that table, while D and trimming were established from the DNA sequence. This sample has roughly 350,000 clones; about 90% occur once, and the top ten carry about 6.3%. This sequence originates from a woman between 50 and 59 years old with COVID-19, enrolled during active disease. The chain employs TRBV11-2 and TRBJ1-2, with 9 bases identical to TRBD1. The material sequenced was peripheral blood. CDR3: CASSSRGQGPFYGYTF. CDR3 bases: TGTGCCAGCAGCTCAAGAGGACAGGGGCCCTTCTATGGCTACACCTTC.